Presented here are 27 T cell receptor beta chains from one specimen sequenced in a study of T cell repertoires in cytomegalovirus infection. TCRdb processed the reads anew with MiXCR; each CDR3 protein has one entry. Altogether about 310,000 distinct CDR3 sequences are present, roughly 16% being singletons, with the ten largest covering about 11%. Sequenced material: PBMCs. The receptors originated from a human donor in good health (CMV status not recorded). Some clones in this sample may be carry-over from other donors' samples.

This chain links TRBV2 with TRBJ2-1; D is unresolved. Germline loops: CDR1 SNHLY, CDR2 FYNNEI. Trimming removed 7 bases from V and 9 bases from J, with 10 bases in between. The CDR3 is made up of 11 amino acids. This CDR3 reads CASIWGSEQFF. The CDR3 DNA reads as TGTGCCAGCATTTGGGGTAGTGAGCAGTTCTTC. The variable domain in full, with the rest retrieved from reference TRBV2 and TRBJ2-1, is EPEVTQTPSHQVTQMGQEVILRCVPISNHLYFYWYRQILGQKVEFLVSFYNNEISEKSEIFDDQFSVERPDGSNFTLKIRSTKLEDSAMYFCASIWGSEQFFGPGTRLTVL.

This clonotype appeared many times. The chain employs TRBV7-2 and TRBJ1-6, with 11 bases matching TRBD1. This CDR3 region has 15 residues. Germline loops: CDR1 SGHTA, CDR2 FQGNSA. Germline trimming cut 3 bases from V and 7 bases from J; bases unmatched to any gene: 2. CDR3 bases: TGTGCCAGCAGCTTCGGACAGGGGGCGAATTCACCCCTCCACTTT. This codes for CASSFGQGANSPLHF.

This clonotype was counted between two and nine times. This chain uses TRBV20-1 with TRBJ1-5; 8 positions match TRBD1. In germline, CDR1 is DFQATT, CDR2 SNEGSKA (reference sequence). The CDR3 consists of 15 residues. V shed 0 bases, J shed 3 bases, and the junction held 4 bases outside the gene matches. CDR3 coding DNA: TGCAGTGCTAGAGATATGGACAGGGTCAATCAGCCCCAGCATTTT. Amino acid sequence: CSARDMDRVNQPQHF.

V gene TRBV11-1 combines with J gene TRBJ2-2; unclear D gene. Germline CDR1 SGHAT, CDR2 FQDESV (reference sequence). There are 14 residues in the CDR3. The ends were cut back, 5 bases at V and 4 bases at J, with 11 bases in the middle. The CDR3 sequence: CASSPIEGTGELFF. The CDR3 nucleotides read TGTGCCAGCAGCCCAATAGAAGGCACCGGGGAGCTGTTTTTT.

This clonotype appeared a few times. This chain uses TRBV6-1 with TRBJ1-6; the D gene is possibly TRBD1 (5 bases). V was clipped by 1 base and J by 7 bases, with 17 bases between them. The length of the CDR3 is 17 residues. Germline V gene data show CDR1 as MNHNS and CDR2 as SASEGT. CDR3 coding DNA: TGTGCCAGCAGTGAAGATTGGAGGGGAGCTATCAATTCACCCCTCCACTTT. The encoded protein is CASSEDWRGAINSPLHF.

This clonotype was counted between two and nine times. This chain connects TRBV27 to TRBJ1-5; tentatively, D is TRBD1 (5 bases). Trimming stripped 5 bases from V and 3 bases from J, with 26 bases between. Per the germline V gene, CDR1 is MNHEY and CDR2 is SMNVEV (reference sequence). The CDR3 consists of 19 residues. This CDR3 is CASSPRMTVAEGYNQPQHF. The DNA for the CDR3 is TGTGCCAGCAGTCCCCGAATGACAGTCGCGGAGGGCTACAATCAGCCCCAGCATTTT.

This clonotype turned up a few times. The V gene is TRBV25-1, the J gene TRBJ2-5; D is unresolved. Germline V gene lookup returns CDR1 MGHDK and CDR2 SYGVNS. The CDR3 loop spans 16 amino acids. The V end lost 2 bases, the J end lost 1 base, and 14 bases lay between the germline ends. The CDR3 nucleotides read TGTGCCAGCAGTGAACCAGGACCTAGAGCCCAAGAGACCCAGTACTTC. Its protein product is CASSEPGPRAQETQYF.

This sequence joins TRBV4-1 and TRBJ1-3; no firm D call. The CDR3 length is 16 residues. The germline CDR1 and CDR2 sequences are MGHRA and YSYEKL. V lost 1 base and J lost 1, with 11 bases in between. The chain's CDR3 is CASSQGGIVSGNTIYF. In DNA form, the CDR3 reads TGCGCCAGCAGCCAAGGTGGTATTGTTTCTGGAAACACCATATATTTT.

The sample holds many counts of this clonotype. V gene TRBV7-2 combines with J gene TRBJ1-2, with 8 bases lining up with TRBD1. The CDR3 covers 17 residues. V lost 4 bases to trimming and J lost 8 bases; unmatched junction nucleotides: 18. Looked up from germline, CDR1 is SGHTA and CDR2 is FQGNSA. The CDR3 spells CASSSSRTGRFRRGYTF. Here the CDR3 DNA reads TGTGCCAGCAGCTCATCCCGGACAGGGCGCTTTAGGAGGGGCTACACCTTC.

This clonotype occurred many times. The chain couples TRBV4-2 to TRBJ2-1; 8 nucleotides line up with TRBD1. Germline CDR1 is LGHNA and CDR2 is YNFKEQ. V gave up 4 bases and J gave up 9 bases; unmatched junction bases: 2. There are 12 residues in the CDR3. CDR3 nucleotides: TGTGCCAGCAGCCTCGACAGGGGTGAGCAGTTCTTC. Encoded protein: CASSLDRGEQFF.

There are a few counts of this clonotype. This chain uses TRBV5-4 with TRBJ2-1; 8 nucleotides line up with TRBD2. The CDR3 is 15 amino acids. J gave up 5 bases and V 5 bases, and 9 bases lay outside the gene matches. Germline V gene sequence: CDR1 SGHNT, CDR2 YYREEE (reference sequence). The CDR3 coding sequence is TGTGCCAGCAGAGCCACCGGGACTAGTGACAATGAGCAGTTCTTC. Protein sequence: CASRATGTSDNEQFF.

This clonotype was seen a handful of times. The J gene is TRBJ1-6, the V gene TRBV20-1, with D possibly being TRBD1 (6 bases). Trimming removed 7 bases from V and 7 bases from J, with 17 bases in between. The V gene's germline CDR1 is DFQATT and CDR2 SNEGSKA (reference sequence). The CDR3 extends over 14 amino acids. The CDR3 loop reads CSVGGGRLNSPLHF. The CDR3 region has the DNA TGCAGTGTCGGGGGCGGACGGCTGAATTCACCCCTCCACTTT.

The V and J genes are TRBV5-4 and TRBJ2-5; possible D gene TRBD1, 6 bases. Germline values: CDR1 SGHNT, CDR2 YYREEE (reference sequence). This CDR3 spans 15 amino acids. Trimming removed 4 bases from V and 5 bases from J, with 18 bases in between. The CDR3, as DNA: TGTGCCAGCAGCCCGATACAGGGTGGTGGGGAGACCCAGTACTTC. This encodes CASSPIQGGGETQYF. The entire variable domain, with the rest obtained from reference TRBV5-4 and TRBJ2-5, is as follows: ETGVTQSPTHLIKTRGQQVTLRCSSQSGHNTVSWYQQALGQGPQFIFQYYREEENGRGNFPPRFSGLQFPNYSSELNVNALELDDSALYLCASSPIQGGGETQYFGPGTRLLVL.

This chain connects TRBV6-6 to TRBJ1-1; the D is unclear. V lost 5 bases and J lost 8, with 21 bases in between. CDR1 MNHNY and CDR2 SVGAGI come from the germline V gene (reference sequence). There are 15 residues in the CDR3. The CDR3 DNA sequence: TGTGCCAGCAGTGATGTTCTCTTTTTCGGGAAAGAAGCTTTCTTT. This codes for CASSDVLFFGKEAFF.

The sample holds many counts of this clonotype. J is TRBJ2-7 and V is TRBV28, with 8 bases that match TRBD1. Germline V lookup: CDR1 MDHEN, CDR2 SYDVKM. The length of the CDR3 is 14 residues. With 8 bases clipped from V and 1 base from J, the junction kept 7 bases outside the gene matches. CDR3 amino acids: CASVAQGESYEQYF. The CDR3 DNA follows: TGTGCCAGCGTCGCACAGGGGGAGTCCTACGAGCAGTACTTC. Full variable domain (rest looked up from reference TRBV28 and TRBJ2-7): DVKVTQSSRYLVKRTGEKVFLECVQDMDHENMFWYRQDPGLGLRLIYFSYDVKMKEKGDIPEGYSVSREKKERFSLILESASTNQTSMYLCASVAQGESYEQYFGPGTRLTVT.

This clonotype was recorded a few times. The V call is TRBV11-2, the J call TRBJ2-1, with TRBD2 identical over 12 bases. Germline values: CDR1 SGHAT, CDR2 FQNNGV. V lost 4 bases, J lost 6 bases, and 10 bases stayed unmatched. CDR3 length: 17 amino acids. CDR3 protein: CASSSGLAGGPPNEQFF. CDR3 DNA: TGTGCCAGCAGCTCCGGGCTAGCGGGGGGGCCCCCCAATGAGCAGTTCTTC.

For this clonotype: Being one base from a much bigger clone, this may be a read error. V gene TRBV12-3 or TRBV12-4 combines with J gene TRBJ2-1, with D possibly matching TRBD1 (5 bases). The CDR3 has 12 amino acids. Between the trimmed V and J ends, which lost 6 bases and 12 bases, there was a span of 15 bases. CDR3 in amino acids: CASSPDSWGQFF. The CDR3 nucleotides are TGTGCCAGCAGCCCCGACAGCTGGGGGCAGTTCTTC.

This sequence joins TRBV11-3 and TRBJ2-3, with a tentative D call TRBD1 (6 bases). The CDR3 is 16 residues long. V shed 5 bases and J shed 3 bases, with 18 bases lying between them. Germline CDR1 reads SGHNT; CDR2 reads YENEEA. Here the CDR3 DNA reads TGTGCCAGCAGCCGTAGGGGGACAAACGGGACAGATACGCAGTATTTT. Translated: CASSRRGTNGTDTQYF.

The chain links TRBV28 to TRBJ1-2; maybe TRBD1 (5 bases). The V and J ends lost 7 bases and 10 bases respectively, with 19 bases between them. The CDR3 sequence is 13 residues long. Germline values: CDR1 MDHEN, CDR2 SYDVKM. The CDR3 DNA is TGTGCCAGCACGTCTGGGGGTCAGTTGGCCTACACCTTC. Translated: CASTSGGQLAYTF.

Here the CDR3 DNA reads TGTGCCAGCAGTTACCAAAGAAGGGCGGGAATCGACAGGACGAACACTGAAGCTTTCTTT. Encoded protein: CASSYQRRAGIDRTNTEAFF. The chain carries TRBV6-6 and TRBJ1-1, with a weak D call TRBD1 (6 bases). The V end was cut by 2 bases, the J end by 1 base, with 26 bases between. CDR3 length: 20 amino acids. Germline lookup yields CDR1 MNHNY and CDR2 SVGAGI (reference sequence).

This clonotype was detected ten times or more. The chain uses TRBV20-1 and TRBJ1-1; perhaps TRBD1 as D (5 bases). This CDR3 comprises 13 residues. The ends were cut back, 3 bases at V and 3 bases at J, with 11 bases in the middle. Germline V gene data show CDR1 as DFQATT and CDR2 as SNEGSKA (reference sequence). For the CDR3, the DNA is TGCAGTGCTAGGGGACCCCCCGACACTGAAGCTTTCTTT. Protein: CSARGPPDTEAFF.

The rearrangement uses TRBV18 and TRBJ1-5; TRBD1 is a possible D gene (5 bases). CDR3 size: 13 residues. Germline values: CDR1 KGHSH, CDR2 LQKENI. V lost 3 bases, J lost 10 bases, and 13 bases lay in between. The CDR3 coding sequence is TGTGCCAGCTCACCTGGAGAGGGGAATCCCCAGCATTTT. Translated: CASSPGEGNPQHF. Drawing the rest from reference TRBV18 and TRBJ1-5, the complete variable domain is NAGVMQNPRHLVRRRGQEARLRCSPMKGHSHVYWYRQLPEEGLKFMVYLQKENIIDESGMPKERFSAEFPKEGPSILRIQQVVRGDSAAYFCASSPGEGNPQHFGDGTRLSIL.

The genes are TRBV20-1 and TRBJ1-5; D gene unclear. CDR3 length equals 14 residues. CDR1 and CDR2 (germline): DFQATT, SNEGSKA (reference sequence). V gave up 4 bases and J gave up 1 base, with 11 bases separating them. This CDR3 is CSAMTHDSNQPQHF. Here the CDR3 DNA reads TGCAGTGCTATGACCCATGACAGCAATCAGCCCCAGCATTTT.

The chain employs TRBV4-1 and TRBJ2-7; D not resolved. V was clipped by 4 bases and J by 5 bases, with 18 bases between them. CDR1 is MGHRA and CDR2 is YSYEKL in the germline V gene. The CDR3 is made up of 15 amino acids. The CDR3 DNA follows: TGCGCCAGCAGCCCCTGGCGTCACCCCGCGAACGAGCAGTACTTC. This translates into CASSPWRHPANEQYF.

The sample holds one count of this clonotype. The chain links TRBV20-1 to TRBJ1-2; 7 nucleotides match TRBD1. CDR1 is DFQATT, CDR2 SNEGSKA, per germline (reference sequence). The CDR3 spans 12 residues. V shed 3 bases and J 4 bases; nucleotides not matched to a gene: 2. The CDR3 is CSARDRSYGYTF. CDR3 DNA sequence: TGCAGTGCTAGGGACAGGAGCTATGGCTACACCTTC.

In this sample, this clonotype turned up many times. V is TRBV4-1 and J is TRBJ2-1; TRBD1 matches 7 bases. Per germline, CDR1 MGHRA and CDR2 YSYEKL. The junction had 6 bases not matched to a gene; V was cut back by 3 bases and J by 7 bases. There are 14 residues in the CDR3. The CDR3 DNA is TGCGCCAGCAGCCAGGACTCGACAGGGAATGAGCAGTTCTTC. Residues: CASSQDSTGNEQFF.

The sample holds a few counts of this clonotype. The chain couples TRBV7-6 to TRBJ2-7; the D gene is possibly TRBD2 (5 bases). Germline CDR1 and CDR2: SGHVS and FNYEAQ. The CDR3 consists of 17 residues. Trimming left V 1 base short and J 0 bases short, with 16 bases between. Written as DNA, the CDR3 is TGTGCCAGCAGCTTAGTGGGCCGGGCGGGTGCCTCCTACGAGCAGTACTTC. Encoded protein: CASSLVGRAGASYEQYF.